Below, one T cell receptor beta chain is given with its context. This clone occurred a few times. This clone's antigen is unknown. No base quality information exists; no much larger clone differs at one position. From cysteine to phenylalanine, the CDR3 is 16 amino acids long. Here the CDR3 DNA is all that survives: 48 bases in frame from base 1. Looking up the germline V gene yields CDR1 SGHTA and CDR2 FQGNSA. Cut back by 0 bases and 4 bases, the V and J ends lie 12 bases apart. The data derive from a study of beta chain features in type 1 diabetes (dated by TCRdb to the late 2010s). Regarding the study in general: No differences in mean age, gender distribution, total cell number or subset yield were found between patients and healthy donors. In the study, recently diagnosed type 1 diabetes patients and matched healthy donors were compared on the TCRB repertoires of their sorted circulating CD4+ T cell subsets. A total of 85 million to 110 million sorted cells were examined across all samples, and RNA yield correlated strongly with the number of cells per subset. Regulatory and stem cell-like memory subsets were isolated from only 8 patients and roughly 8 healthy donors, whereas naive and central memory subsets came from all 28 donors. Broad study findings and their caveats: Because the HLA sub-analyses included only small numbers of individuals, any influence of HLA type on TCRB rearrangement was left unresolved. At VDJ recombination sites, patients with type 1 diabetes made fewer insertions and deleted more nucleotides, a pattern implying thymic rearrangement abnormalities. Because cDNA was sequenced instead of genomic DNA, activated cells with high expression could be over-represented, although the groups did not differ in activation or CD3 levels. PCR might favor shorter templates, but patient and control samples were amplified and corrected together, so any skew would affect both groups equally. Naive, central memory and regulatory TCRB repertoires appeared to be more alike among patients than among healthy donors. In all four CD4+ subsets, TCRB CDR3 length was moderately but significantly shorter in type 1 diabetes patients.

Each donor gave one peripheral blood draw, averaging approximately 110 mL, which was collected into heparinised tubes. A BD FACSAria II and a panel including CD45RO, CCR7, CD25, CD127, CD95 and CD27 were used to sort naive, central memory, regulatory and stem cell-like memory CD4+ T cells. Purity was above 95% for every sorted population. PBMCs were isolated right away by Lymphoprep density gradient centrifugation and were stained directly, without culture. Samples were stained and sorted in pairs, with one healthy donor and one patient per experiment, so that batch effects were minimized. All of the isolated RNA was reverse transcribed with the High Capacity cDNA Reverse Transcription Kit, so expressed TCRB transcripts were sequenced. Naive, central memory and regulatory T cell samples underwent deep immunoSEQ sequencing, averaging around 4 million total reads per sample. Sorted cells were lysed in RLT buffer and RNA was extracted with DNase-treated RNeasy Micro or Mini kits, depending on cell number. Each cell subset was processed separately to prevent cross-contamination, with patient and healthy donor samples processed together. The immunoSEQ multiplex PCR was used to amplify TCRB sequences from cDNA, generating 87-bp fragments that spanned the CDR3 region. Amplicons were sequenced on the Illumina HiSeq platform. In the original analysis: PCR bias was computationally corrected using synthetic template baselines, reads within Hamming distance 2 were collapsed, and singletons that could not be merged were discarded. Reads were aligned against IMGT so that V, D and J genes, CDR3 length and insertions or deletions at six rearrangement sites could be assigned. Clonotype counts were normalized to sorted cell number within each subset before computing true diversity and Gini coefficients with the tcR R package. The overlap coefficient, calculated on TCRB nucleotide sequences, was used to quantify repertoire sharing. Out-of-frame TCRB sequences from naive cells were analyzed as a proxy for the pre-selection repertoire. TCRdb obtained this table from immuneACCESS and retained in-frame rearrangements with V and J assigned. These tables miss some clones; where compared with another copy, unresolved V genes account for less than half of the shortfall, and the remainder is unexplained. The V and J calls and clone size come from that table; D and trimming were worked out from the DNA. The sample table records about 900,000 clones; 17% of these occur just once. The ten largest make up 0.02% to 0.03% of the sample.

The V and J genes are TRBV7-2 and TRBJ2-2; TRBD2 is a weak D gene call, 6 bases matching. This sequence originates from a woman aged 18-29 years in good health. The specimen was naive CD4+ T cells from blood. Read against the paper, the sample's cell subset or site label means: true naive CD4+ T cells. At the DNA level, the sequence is TGTGCCAGCAGCTTAGCTCTCCGCGGGGCCACCGGGGAGCTGTTTTTT. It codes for CASSLALRGATGELFF.